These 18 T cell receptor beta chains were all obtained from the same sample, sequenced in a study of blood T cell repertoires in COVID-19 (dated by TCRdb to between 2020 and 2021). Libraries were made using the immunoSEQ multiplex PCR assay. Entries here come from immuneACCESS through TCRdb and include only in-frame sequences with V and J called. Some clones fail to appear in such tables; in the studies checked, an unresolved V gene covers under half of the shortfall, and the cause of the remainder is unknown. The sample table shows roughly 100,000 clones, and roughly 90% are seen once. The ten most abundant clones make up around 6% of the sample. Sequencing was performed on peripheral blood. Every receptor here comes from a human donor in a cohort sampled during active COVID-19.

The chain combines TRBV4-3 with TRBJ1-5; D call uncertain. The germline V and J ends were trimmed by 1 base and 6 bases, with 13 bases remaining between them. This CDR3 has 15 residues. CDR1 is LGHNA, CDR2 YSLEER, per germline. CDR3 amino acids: CASSQGLEFGQPQHF. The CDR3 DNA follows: TGCGCCAGCAGCCAAGGGTTGGAGTTTGGTCAGCCCCAGCATTTT.

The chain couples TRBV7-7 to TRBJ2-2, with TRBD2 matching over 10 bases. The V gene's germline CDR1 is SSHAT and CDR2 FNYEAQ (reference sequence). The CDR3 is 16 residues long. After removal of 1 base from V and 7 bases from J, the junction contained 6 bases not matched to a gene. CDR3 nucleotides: TGTGCCAGCAGCTTAGTTCTAGCGGGAGCGGGCGGGGAGCTGTTTTTT. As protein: CASSLVLAGAGGELFF.

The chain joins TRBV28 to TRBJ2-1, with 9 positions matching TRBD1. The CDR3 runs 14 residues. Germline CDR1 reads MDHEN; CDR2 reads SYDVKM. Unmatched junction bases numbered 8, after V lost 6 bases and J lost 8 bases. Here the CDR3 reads CASSFKRDRDEQFF. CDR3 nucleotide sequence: TGTGCCAGCAGCTTTAAACGGGACAGGGATGAGCAGTTCTTC. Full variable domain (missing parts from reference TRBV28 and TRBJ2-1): DVKVTQSSRYLVKRTGEKVFLECVQDMDHENMFWYRQDPGLGLRLIYFSYDVKMKEKGDIPEGYSVSREKKERFSLILESASTNQTSMYLCASSFKRDRDEQFFGPGTRLTVL.

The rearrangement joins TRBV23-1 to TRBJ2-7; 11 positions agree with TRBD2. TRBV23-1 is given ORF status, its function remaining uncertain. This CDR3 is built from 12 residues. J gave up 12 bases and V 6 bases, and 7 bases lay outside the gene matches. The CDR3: CASRLAGDRLYF. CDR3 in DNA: TGCGCCAGCAGACTAGCGGGAGATCGCCTGTACTTC.

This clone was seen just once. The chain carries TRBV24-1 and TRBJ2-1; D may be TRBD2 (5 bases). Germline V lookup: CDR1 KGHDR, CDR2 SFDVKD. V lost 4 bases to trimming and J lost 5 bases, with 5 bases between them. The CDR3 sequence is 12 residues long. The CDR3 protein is CATSEEDNEQFF. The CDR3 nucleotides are TGTGCCACCAGTGAGGAGGACAATGAGCAGTTCTTC.

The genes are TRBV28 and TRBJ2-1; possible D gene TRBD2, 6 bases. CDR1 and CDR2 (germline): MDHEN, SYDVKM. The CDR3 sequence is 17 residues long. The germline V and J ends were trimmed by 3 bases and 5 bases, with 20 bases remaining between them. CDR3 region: CASSFPPGSAPDNEQFF. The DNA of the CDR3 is TGTGCCAGCAGTTTCCCCCCCGGGAGCGCACCGGACAATGAGCAGTTCTTC.

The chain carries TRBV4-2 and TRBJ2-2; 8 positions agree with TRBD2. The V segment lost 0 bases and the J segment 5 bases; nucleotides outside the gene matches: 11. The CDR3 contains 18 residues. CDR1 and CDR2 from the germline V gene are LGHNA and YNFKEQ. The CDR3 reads CASSQDSGLAIPTGELFF. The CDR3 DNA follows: TGTGCCAGCAGCCAAGACAGTGGACTAGCAATACCAACCGGGGAGCTGTTTTTT.

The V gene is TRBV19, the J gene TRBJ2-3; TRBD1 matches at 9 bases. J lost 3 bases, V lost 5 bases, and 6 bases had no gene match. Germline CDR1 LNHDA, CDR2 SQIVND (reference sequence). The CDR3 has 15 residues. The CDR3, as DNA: TGTGCCAGTAGTCGGGACAGGGTGAGGACAGATACGCAGTATTTT. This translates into CASSRDRVRTDTQYF. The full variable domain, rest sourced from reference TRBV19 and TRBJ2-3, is DGGITQSPKYLFRKEGQNVTLSCEQNLNHDAMYWYRQDPGQGLRLIYYSQIVNDFQKGDIAEGYSVSREKKESFPLTVTSAQKNPTAFYLCASSRDRVRTDTQYFGPGTRLTVL.

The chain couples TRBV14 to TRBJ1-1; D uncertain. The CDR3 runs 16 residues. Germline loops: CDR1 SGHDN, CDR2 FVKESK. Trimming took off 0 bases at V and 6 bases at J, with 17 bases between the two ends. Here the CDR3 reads CASSQDPSDAGAEAFF. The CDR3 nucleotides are TGTGCCAGCAGCCAAGACCCGAGCGACGCGGGCGCTGAAGCTTTCTTT.

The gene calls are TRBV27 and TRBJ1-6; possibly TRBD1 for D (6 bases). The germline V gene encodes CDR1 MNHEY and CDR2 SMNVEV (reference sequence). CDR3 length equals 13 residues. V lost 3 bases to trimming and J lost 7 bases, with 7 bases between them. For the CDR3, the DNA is TGTGCCAGCAGTTTTACAGGGAATTCACCCCTCCACTTT. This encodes CASSFTGNSPLHF.

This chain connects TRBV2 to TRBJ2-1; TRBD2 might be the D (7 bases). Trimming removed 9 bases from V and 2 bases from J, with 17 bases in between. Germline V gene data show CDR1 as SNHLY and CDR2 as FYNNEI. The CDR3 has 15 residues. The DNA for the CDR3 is TGTGCCAGTGGGGGGGCGGTCAACGCCTACAATGAGCAGTTCTTC. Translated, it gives CASGGAVNAYNEQFF.

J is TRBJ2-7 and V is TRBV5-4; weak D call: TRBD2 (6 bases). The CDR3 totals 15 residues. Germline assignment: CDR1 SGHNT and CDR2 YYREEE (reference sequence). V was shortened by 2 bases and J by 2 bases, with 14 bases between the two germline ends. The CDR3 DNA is TGTGCCAGCAGCTTATTGGACGCGGGACCCTACGAGCAGTACTTC. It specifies CASSLLDAGPYEQYF.

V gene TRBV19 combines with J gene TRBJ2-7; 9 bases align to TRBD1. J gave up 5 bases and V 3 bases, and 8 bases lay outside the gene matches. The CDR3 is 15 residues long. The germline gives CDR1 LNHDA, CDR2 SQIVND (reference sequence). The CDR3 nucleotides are TGTGCCAGTAGTATCCCCGGGACAGGGTATCACGAGCAGTACTTC. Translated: CASSIPGTGYHEQYF.

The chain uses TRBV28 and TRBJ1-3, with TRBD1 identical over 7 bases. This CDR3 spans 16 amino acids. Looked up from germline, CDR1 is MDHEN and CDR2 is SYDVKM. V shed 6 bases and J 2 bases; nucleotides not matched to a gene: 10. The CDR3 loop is CASSPAGQAPGNTIYF. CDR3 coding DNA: TGTGCCAGCAGCCCAGCCGGACAGGCCCCTGGAAACACCATATATTTT. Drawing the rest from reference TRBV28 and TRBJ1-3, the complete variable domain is DVKVTQSSRYLVKRTGEKVFLECVQDMDHENMFWYRQDPGLGLRLIYFSYDVKMKEKGDIPEGYSVSREKKERFSLILESASTNQTSMYLCASSPAGQAPGNTIYFGEGSWLTVV.

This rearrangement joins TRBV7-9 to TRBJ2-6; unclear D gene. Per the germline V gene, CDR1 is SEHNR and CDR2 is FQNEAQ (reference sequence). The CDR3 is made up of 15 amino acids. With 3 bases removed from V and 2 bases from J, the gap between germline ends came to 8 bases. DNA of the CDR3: TGTGCCAGCAGCTTGATGGGCACTGGGGCCAACGTCCTGACTTTC. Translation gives CASSLMGTGANVLTF.

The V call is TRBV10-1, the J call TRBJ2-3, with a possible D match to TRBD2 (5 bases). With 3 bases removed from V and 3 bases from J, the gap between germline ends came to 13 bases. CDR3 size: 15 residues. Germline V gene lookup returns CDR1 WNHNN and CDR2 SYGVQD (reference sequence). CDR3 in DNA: TGCGCCAGCAGTGACAGGACCCGAGGGACAGATACGCAGTATTTT. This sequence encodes CASSDRTRGTDTQYF.

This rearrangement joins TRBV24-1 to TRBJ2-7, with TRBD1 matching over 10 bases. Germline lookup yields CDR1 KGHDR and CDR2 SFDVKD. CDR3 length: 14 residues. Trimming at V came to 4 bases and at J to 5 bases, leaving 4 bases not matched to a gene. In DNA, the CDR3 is TGTGCCACCAGTGACCCCGACAGGGGGCACGAGCAGTACTTC. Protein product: CATSDPDRGHEQYF.

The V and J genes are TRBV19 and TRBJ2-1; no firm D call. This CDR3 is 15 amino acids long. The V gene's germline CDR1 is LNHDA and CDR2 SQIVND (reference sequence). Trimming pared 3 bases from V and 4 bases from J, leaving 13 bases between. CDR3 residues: CASSMTTAGYNEQFF. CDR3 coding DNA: TGTGCCAGTAGTATGACCACCGCAGGATACAATGAGCAGTTCTTC.